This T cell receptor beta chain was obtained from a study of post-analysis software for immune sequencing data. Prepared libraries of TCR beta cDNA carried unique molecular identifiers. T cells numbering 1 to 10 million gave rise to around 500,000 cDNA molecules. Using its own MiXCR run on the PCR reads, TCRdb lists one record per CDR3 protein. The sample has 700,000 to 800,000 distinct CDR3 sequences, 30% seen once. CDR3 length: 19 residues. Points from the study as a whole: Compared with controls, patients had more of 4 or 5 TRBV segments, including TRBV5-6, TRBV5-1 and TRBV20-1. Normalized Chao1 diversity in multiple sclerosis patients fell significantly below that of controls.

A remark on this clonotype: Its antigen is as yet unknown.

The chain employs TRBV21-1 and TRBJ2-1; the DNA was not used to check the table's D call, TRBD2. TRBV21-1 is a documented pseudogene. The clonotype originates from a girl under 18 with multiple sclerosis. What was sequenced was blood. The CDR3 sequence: CVSSKESRASGISYNEQFF. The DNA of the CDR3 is TGTGTCAGCAGCAAAGAGTCTCGGGCCTCCGGAATATCCTACAATGAGCAGTTCTTC.